This T cell receptor beta chain comes out of a study of blood T cell repertoires in COVID-19. Looking at the study overall: PBMCs, B-cell-depleted T cells, or T cells provided the cDNA or gDNA that made up the material.

The CDR3 extends over 15 amino acids. The junction had 10 bases not matched to a gene; V was cut back by 4 bases and J by 5 bases. The germline V gene has CDR1 SGDLS and CDR2 YYNGEE. Original processing methods: How many nucleated cells were present was estimated from reference gene primer amplification. The assay was immunoSEQ multiplex PCR, and TCRdb's table has in-frame clones only and misses some. V and J calls and clone size are given by that table; D and trimming were obtained from the DNA. The top ten clones hold 9.5% to 15% of a sample with tens of thousands of clones, 70% to 90% of them seen once.

The chain links TRBV9 to TRBJ2-7, with 9 positions matching TRBD1. The TCR sequence derives from a human donor in a cohort sampled during active COVID-19. What was sequenced was peripheral blood. CDR3 protein: CASSTSGTGIHEQYF. The CDR3 bases are TGTGCCAGCAGCACCTCCGGGACAGGGATCCACGAGCAGTACTTC. The full variable domain, completed using reference TRBV9 and TRBJ2-7, is DSGVTQTPKHLITATGQRVTLRCSPRSGDLSVYWYQQSLDQGLQFLIQYYNGEERAKGNILERFSAQQFPDLHSELNLSSLELGDSALYFCASSTSGTGIHEQYFGPGTRLTVT.